These 25 T cell receptor beta chains were all obtained from the same sample, sequenced in a study of vaccination effects on CD4 cells after COVID-19 (dated by TCRdb to the early 2020s). The ViraFEST assay stimulated PBMC with viral peptide pools and then used TCR sequencing to identify antigen-specific CD4+ T cell clonotypes by expansion. After 10 to 11 days of culture, CD4+ T cells were isolated with the EasySep CD4+ T cell isolation kit. Each participant received two doses of an mRNA SARS-CoV-2 vaccine, either BNT162b2 or mRNA-1273. These receptors' antigens are unknown. Library construction relied on the immunoSEQ multiplex PCR assay. TCRdb mirrors the immuneACCESS table, restricted to in-frame sequences. Some clones are absent from its copies; in checked studies, under half trace to an unresolved V gene, and the reason for the others is unknown. Across this sample there are more than 12,000 clones, with about 72% seen only once. Roughly 9.7% of the sample is in the top ten clones.

The source was CD4+ T cells from PBMCs cultured with SARS-CoV-2 spike peptides, collected after COVID-19 vaccination. Explained via the paper, the cell subset or site label denotes: SARS-CoV-2 spike overlapping peptide pool stimulation. The receptor set was obtained from a human donor who received a COVID-19 vaccine.

The chain uses TRBV19 and TRBJ2-2, with a weak D call TRBD1 (5 bases). The germline V gene has CDR1 LNHDA and CDR2 SQIVND (reference sequence). CDR3 size: 14 residues. The germline V and J ends were trimmed by 3 bases and 5 bases, with 10 bases remaining between them. CDR3 amino acids: CASSMRQRTGELFF. The CDR3 region has the DNA TGTGCCAGTAGTATGAGACAGAGAACCGGGGAGCTGTTTTTT.

The gene calls are TRBV2 and TRBJ2-7; no firm D call. V shed 1 base and J shed 5 bases, with 9 bases lying between them. The CDR3 extends over 13 amino acids. Looked up from germline, CDR1 is SNHLY and CDR2 is FYNNEI. The CDR3 coding sequence is TGTGCCAGCAGTGAAGACCCCGTCCACGAGCAGTACTTC. It specifies CASSEDPVHEQYF.

J is TRBJ2-5 and V is TRBV4-2; D gene uncertain. V lost 3 bases and J lost 4, with 18 bases in between. The germline V gene has CDR1 LGHNA and CDR2 YNFKEQ. The CDR3 contains 16 residues. CDR3 in amino acids: CASSHSPPALGETQYF. The CDR3 DNA follows: TGTGCCAGCAGCCACTCGCCCCCCGCGCTCGGAGAGACCCAGTACTTC.

The rearrangement joins TRBV7-2 to TRBJ1-1; no firm D call. V lost 10 bases and J 0 bases, leaving 12 bases between the germline ends. The V gene's germline CDR1 is SGHTA and CDR2 FQGNSA. The CDR3 length is 13 residues. CDR3 sequence reads: CATAAGMNTEAFF. The CDR3 nucleotides read TGTGCCACCGCCGCGGGGATGAACACTGAAGCTTTCTTT.

This clone was seen a handful of times. The V call is TRBV30, the J call TRBJ1-1; 11 positions agree with TRBD1. Germline V gene sequence: CDR1 GTSNPN, CDR2 SVGIG (reference sequence). The CDR3 consists of 16 residues. The junction had 16 bases not matched to a gene; V was cut back by 4 bases and J by 9 bases. CDR3 nucleotide sequence: TGTGCCTGGATGACTTTCCCGGGACAGGGGGTGGGAAAAGCTTTCTTT. Protein: CAWMTFPGQGVGKAFF.

The chain uses TRBV27 and TRBJ2-1, with 9 bases identical to TRBD2. CDR1 is MNHEY, CDR2 SMNVEV, per germline (reference sequence). The V gene end was trimmed by 1 base and the J gene end by 4 bases; junction bases not matched to a gene: 5. CDR3 length equals 16 residues. The CDR3 here is CASSLYIAGAYNEQFF. CDR3 coding DNA: TGTGCCAGCAGTTTATACATAGCGGGGGCATACAATGAGCAGTTCTTC.

The rearrangement uses TRBV5-1 and TRBJ2-1; the D gene could be TRBD1 or TRBD2 (5 bases each). CDR3 length equals 14 residues. V lost 4 bases and J lost 12, with 20 bases in between. Germline CDR1 is SGHRS and CDR2 is YFSETQ. The CDR3 DNA reads as TGCGCCAGCAGCGCGCAACCTGCCGGGACCCCGCAGTTCTTC. It codes for CASSAQPAGTPQFF.

V and J are TRBV6-5 and TRBJ2-7; no clear D. The CDR3 has 15 residues. V shed 0 bases and J shed 3 bases, with 12 bases lying between them. Germline assignment: CDR1 MNHEY and CDR2 SVGAGI. CDR3 DNA sequence: TGTGCCAGCAGTTACTCGAATAGGGTGGGCTACGAGCAGTACTTC. This sequence encodes CASSYSNRVGYEQYF.

This chain joins TRBV6-5 and TRBJ1-1; 9 nucleotides agree with TRBD1. The CDR3 spans 15 residues. Trimming at V came to 6 bases and at J to 4 bases, leaving 9 bases not matched to a gene. Germline assignment: CDR1 MNHEY and CDR2 SVGAGI. The CDR3 here is CASSRLTGGITEAFF. CDR3 in DNA: TGTGCCAGCAGCCGGCTGACAGGGGGTATCACTGAAGCTTTCTTT.

The genes are TRBV18 and TRBJ1-2; 9 bases map to TRBD1. This CDR3 comprises 13 residues. J was trimmed by 8 bases and V by 2 bases; bases with no gene match: 3. Per the germline V gene, CDR1 is KGHSH and CDR2 is LQKENI. In DNA, the CDR3 is TGTGCCAGCTCACCAAAAGACAGGGGGGGCTACACCTTC. Its translation: CASSPKDRGGYTF.

The sample holds a few counts of this clone. V usage is TRBV5-1 and J usage is TRBJ1-3; D gene ambiguous. The CDR3 contains 14 residues. V was pared by 0 bases and J by 3 bases, with 7 bases between. Germline CDR1 reads SGHRS; CDR2 reads YFSETQ. The CDR3 here is CASSLAGGGNTIYF. DNA of the CDR3: TGCGCCAGCAGCTTGGCAGGAGGTGGAAACACCATATATTTT.

J is TRBJ2-3 and V is TRBV2; D gene unclear. V shed 0 bases and J shed 3 bases, with 7 bases lying between them. The germline V gene encodes CDR1 SNHLY and CDR2 FYNNEI. CDR3 length: 14 amino acids. The CDR3 region is CASSEASRTDTQYF. DNA of the CDR3: TGTGCCAGCAGTGAAGCGAGTAGGACAGATACGCAGTATTTT.

The chain joins TRBV14 to TRBJ1-1, with 9 nucleotides matching TRBD1. Trimming cost V 4 bases and J 2 bases; bases outside gene matches: 5. The germline V gene encodes CDR1 SGHDN and CDR2 FVKESK. The CDR3 contains 15 residues. CDR3 nucleotides: TGTGCCAGCAGCCCTAGCACAGGGGGCAACACTGAAGCTTTCTTT. Translation: CASSPSTGGNTEAFF.

The chain links TRBV6-2 or TRBV6-3 to TRBJ2-7; 7 positions match TRBD1. Unmatched junction bases numbered 5, after V lost 2 bases and J lost 4 bases. The CDR3 consists of 14 residues. Germline lookup yields CDR1 MNHEY and CDR2 SVGEGT. CDR3 DNA: TGTGCCAGCAGTTACCTACAGGGGACATACGAGCAGTACTTC. This gives the protein CASSYLQGTYEQYF.

The genes are TRBV5-1 and TRBJ2-7, with D perhaps TRBD2 (5 bases). Trimming shortened V by 2 bases and J by 1 base, and 10 bases separated the two germline ends. The V gene's germline CDR1 is SGHRS and CDR2 YFSETQ. The length of the CDR3 is 14 residues. The CDR3 sequence: CASSLSGLSYEQYF. CDR3 DNA sequence: TGCGCCAGCAGCTTAAGCGGACTTTCCTACGAGCAGTACTTC. The complete variable domain, with remaining parts taken from reference TRBV5-1 and TRBJ2-7, reads KAGVTQTPRYLIKTRGQQVTLSCSPISGHRSVSWYQQTPGQGLQFLFEYFSETQRNKGNFPGRFSGRQFSNSRSEMNVSTLELGDSALYLCASSLSGLSYEQYFGPGTRLTVT.

The CDR3 DNA sequence: TGTGCCAGCAGCTTAGGGGTATGGAGCCAAGAGACCCAGTACTTC. Residues: CASSLGVWSQETQYF. The chain has TRBV7-2 and TRBJ2-5; no definite D call. The CDR3 length is 15 residues. V was clipped by 1 base and J by 1 base, with 10 bases between them. Germline CDR1 and CDR2: SGHTA and FQGNSA.

CDR3 nucleotides: TGTGCCAGCAGCCAAGGCGACACTGAAGCTTTCTTT. Translating gives CASSQGDTEAFF. V is TRBV7-2 and J is TRBJ1-1; no firm D call. CDR3 length: 12 residues. V was trimmed by 5 bases and J by 3 bases, leaving 7 bases between them. The germline V gene encodes CDR1 SGHTA and CDR2 FQGNSA.

Details on this clone: Other DNA sequences in this specimen translate into the identical CDR3. The chain links TRBV3-1 (or the pseudogene TRBV3-2) to TRBJ1-1, with D possibly TRBD1 on 6 matching bases. V was trimmed by 3 bases and J by 7 bases, leaving 15 bases between them. The CDR3 loop spans 14 amino acids. Germline lookup yields CDR1 LGHDT and CDR2 YNNKEL (reference sequence). This chain's CDR3 is CASSQAGGRGEAFF. The DNA for the CDR3 is TGTGCCAGCAGCCAGGCGGGGGGCCGGGGTGAAGCTTTCTTT.

The V and J genes are TRBV30 and TRBJ2-6; D is possibly TRBD1 (6 bases). The CDR3 has 15 amino acids. Trimming removed 4 bases from V and 0 bases from J, with 10 bases in between. Germline V lookup: CDR1 GTSNPN, CDR2 SVGIG (reference sequence). The chain's CDR3 is CAWTGVNSGANVLTF. The CDR3 nucleotides read TGTGCCTGGACAGGGGTCAACTCTGGGGCCAACGTCCTGACTTTC.

This rearrangement joins TRBV2 to TRBJ1-6; 10 bases are shared with TRBD1. V was clipped by 8 bases and J by 9 bases; unmatched bases: 7. Germline CDR1 SNHLY, CDR2 FYNNEI. The CDR3 has 14 residues. CDR3 residues: CASYPGQGTSPLHF. The CDR3 DNA reads TGTGCCAGCTATCCGGGACAGGGGACTTCACCCCTCCACTTT.

V is TRBV6-2 or TRBV6-3 and J is TRBJ2-2; D possibly corresponds to TRBD1 (5 bases). The CDR3 has 13 amino acids. V was shortened by 2 bases and J by 11 bases, with 12 bases between the two germline ends. CDR1 and CDR2 from the germline V gene are MNHEY and SVGEGT. CDR3 protein: CASSYTAQGELFF. As DNA, the CDR3 is TGTGCCAGCAGTTACACCGCCCAGGGTGAGCTGTTTTTT.

The gene calls are TRBV11-2 and TRBJ2-5; no definite D call. Germline lookup yields CDR1 SGHAT and CDR2 FQNNGV. The V and J ends lost 5 bases and 6 bases respectively, with 16 bases between them. This CDR3 has 14 residues. CDR3 in amino acids: CASSLSDARQTQYF. Here the CDR3 DNA reads TGTGCCAGCAGCCTAAGCGATGCCCGGCAGACCCAGTACTTC.

V and J are TRBV5-1 and TRBJ2-4, with unresolved D. The germline V gene has CDR1 SGHRS and CDR2 YFSETQ. The V and J ends lost 5 bases and 3 bases respectively, with 18 bases between them. The CDR3 is 16 residues long. The CDR3 DNA follows: TGCGCCAGCAGTGAAAACCCCAGCAGAGGCAAAAACATTCAGTACTTC. It is translated as CASSENPSRGKNIQYF.

The V call is TRBV3-1 (or the pseudogene TRBV3-2), the J call TRBJ2-2, with unresolved D. In germline, CDR1 is LGHDT, CDR2 YNNKEL (reference sequence). Trimming pared 3 bases from V and 6 bases from J, leaving 2 bases between. This CDR3 spans 11 amino acids. CDR3 in DNA: TGTGCCAGCAGCCAGGCCGGGGAGCTGTTTTTT. Translation: CASSQAGELFF.

The chain has TRBV6-2 or TRBV6-3 and TRBJ1-5; D is possibly TRBD1 (6 bases). Germline V gene sequence: CDR1 MNHEY, CDR2 SVGEGT. The CDR3 loop spans 15 amino acids. Trimming left V 3 bases short and J 0 bases short, with 9 bases between. The CDR3 loop reads CASSYEQGSNQPQHF. As DNA, the CDR3 is TGTGCCAGCAGTTATGAACAGGGTAGCAATCAGCCCCAGCATTTT.